Listed below are T cell receptor beta chains from one sample, sequenced in a study of blood T cells in healthy people across ages. MiXCR, applied by TCRdb to the 5' RACE reads, yields one record per CDR3 protein. The sample lists roughly 1.5 million distinct CDR3 sequences; roughly two fifths were seen once. The sequenced material came from blood. These receptors were obtained from a woman aged 18-35 years in good health. Each CDR3 is given with its conserved first and last residue. Each record gives: D gene, clone size, J gene, V gene, CDR3 DNA, CDR3 protein. The D gene is left open where the match is weak. Size is stated for part of the rows, as once, few or many counts, or as a class when the clone is expanded.

d_gene: TRBD2
abundance: few
j_gene: TRBJ2-1
v_gene: TRBV11-2
CDR3nt: TGTGCCAGCAGCTTGCTCCTAGCGGCTCACAATGAGCAGTTCTTC
CDR3aa: CASSLLLAAHNEQFF

d_gene: TRBD2
abundance: few
j_gene: TRBJ2-3
v_gene: TRBV4-3
CDR3nt: TGCGCCAGCACCCGAAGGACTAGCGGGAGGGCAGATACGCAGTATTTT
CDR3aa: CASTRRTSGRADTQYF

d_gene: TRBD1
abundance: .
j_gene: TRBJ1-6
v_gene: TRBV7-9
CDR3nt: TGTGCCAGCAGCCCCGGGACAGGGAGTATTTCACCCCTCCACTTT
CDR3aa: CASSPGTGSISPLHF

d_gene: .
abundance: .
j_gene: TRBJ1-4
v_gene: TRBV29-1
CDR3nt: TGCAGCGTTTCGGACAGTTTGACTGAAAAACTGTTTTTT
CDR3aa: CSVSDSLTEKLFF

d_gene: .
abundance: .
j_gene: TRBJ1-2
v_gene: TRBV16
CDR3nt: TGTGCCAGCAGCCCCTCTTATCGAGGGGTTGAAGGCTACACCTTC
CDR3aa: CASSPSYRGVEGYTF

d_gene: TRBD2
abundance: .
j_gene: TRBJ2-3
v_gene: TRBV12-3/TRBV12-4
CDR3nt: TGTGCCAGCAGTTTAGCGCCGAGCGGGAGGGTGACAGATACGCAATATTTT
CDR3aa: CASSLAPSGRVTDTQYF

d_gene: TRBD2
abundance: few
j_gene: TRBJ2-3
v_gene: TRBV7-2
CDR3nt: TGTGCCAGCAGCTTAATTAGCGGGGACACAGATACGCAGTATTTT
CDR3aa: CASSLISGDTDTQYF

d_gene: TRBD1
abundance: .
j_gene: TRBJ2-1
v_gene: TRBV12-3/TRBV12-4
CDR3nt: TGTGCCAGCAGTTTGGTTGGTGGACAGGGCAATGAGCAGTTCTTC
CDR3aa: CASSLVGGQGNEQFF

d_gene: TRBD1
abundance: few
j_gene: TRBJ2-3
v_gene: TRBV7-2
CDR3nt: TGTGCCAGCAGCCCACACAGGGGAAGCACAGATACGCAGTATTTT
CDR3aa: CASSPHRGSTDTQYF

d_gene: TRBD2
abundance: .
j_gene: TRBJ2-7
v_gene: TRBV20-1
CDR3nt: TGCAGTGCTGGGACTAGCGGGAGCGGGGAGCAGTACTTC
CDR3aa: CSAGTSGSGEQYF

d_gene: TRBD2
abundance: .
j_gene: TRBJ2-1
v_gene: TRBV2
CDR3nt: TGTGCCAGCACCCCGACTAGCGGGAGCTCTGGGGAGCAGTTCTTC
CDR3aa: CASTPTSGSSGEQFF

d_gene: .
abundance: few
j_gene: TRBJ2-3
v_gene: TRBV28
CDR3nt: TGTGCCAGCAGCACCTCGGTCGGAGCGGAGGTTGATACGCAGTATTTT
CDR3aa: CASSTSVGAEVDTQYF

d_gene: .
abundance: few
j_gene: TRBJ2-7
v_gene: TRBV29-1
CDR3nt: TGCAGCGTTATCCCCGACAATGAGCAGTACTTC
CDR3aa: CSVIPDNEQYF

d_gene: .
abundance: few
j_gene: TRBJ2-5
v_gene: TRBV10-3
CDR3nt: TGTGCCATCAGTGTGGAAGTTGGGCAAGAGACCCAGTACTTC
CDR3aa: CAISVEVGQETQYF

d_gene: .
abundance: .
j_gene: TRBJ1-2
v_gene: TRBV7-2
CDR3nt: TGTGCCAGCAGTAAACCCCCCACAGGTACCTATGGCTACACCTTC
CDR3aa: CASSKPPTGTYGYTF

d_gene: .
abundance: many
j_gene: TRBJ2-2
v_gene: TRBV27
CDR3nt: TGTGCCAGCAGTTTAAACGGGCACGGGGAGCTGTTTTTT
CDR3aa: CASSLNGHGELFF

d_gene: .
abundance: .
j_gene: TRBJ1-6
v_gene: TRBV7-9
CDR3nt: TGTGCCAGCAGCACGGACACGGGATACGGTAATTCACCCCTCCACTTT
CDR3aa: CASSTDTGYGNSPLHF

d_gene: .
abundance: .
j_gene: TRBJ2-7
v_gene: TRBV20-1
CDR3nt: TGCAGTGCTTCCAGGGATGGCGAGCAGTACTTC
CDR3aa: CSASRDGEQYF

d_gene: .
abundance: .
j_gene: TRBJ2-7
v_gene: TRBV27
CDR3nt: TGTGCCAGCAGTTTATTAGGGGGACTACCCTTGGAGCAGTACTTC
CDR3aa: CASSLLGGLPLEQYF

d_gene: TRBD1
abundance: few
j_gene: TRBJ2-1
v_gene: TRBV7-9
CDR3nt: TGTGCCAGCAGCTCCTTATGGACAGGGATGAATGAGCAGTTCTTC
CDR3aa: CASSSLWTGMNEQFF

d_gene: .
abundance: .
j_gene: TRBJ2-5
v_gene: TRBV7-9
CDR3nt: TGTGCCAGCAGCCACCTGCAGGGGCTCCAAGAGACCCAGTACTTC
CDR3aa: CASSHLQGLQETQYF

d_gene: TRBD2
abundance: .
j_gene: TRBJ2-7
v_gene: TRBV6-2/TRBV6-3
CDR3nt: TGTGCCAGCAGTTACACTAGCGGGCTCTCCTACGAGCAGTACTTC
CDR3aa: CASSYTSGLSYEQYF

d_gene: TRBD2
abundance: .
j_gene: TRBJ2-7
v_gene: TRBV6-2/TRBV6-3
CDR3nt: TGTGCCAGCAGTTACTCATGGACTAGCGGAAGATATAAGACCTACGAGCAGTACTTC
CDR3aa: CASSYSWTSGRYKTYEQYF

d_gene: TRBD1
abundance: few
j_gene: TRBJ1-2
v_gene: TRBV28
CDR3nt: TGTGCCAGCAGTCCAGCCGGGACAGGTACGAAAGGCTACACCTTC
CDR3aa: CASSPAGTGTKGYTF

d_gene: TRBD1
abundance: .
j_gene: TRBJ2-2
v_gene: TRBV7-2
CDR3nt: TGTGCCAGCAACCCCCCTCGTGGACAGGCCTTGAACACCGGGGAGCTGTTTTTT
CDR3aa: CASNPPRGQALNTGELFF